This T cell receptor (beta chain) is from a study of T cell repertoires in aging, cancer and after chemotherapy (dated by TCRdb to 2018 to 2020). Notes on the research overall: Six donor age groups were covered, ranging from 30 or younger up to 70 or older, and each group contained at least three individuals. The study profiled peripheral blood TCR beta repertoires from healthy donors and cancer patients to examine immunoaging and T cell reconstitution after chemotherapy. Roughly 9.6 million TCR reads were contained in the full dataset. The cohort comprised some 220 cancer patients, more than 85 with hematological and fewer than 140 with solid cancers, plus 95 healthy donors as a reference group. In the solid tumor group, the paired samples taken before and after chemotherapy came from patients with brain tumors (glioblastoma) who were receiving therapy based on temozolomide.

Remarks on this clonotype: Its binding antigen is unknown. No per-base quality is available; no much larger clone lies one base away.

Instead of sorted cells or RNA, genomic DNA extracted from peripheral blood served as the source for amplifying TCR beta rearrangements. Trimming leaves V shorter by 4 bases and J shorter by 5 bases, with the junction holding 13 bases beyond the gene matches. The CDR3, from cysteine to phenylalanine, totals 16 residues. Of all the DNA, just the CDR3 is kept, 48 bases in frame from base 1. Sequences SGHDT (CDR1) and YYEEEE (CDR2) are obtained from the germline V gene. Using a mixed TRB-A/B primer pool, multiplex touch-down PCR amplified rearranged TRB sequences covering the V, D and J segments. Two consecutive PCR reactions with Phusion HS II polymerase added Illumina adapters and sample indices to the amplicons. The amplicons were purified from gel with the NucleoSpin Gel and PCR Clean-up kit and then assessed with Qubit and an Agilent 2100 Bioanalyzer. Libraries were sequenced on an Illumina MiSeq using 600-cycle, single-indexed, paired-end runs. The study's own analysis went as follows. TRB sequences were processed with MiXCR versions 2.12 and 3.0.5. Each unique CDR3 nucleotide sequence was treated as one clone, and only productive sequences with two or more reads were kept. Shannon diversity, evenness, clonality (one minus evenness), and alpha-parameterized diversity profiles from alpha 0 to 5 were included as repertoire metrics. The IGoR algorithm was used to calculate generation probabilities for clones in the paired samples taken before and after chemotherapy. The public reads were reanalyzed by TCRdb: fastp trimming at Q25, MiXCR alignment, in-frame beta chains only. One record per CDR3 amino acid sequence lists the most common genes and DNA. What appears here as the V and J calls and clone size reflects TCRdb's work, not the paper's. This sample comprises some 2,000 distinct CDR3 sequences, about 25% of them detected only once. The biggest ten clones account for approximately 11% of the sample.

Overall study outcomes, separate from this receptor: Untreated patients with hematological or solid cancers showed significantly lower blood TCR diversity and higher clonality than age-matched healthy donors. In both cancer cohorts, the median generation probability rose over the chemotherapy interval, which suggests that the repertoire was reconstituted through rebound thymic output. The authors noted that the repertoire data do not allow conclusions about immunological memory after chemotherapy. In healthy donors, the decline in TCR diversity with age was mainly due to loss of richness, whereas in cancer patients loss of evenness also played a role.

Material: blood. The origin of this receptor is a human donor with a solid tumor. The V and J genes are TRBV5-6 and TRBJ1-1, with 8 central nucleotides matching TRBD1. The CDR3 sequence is CASSHPGGLGGTEAFF. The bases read TGTGCCAGCAGCCACCCAGGGGGCTTAGGTGGGACTGAAGCTTTCTTT.